This section outlines one T cell receptor (beta chain) sequence together with its context. Its antigen is unknown. The data are from a study of CD8 T cells in ankylosing spondylitis. Study results and caveats: What seemed typical of ankylosing spondylitis blood was a TCR beta motif built from roughly eight highly homologous variants. Reports of some motif variants in reactive arthritis synovial fluid and blood predate this one.

TCRdb redid the calling of the 5' RACE reads with MiXCR, one entry per CDR3 protein. The sample yields a few hundred thousand distinct CDR3 sequences, roughly 13% seen once. The TCR originated in a male donor with ankylosing spondylitis. The specimen was blood, either unsorted or a sorted T cell fraction (not recorded which).

DNA for the CDR3: TGTGCCATCAGCCCCCCAGGGGAGAACACTGAAGCTTTCTTT. It specifies CAISPPGENTEAFF. The V and J genes are TRBV10-3 and TRBJ1-1; TRBD1 is a possible D gene (6 bases). CDR3 length equals 14 residues. The germline V gene encodes CDR1 ENHRY and CDR2 SYGVKD. V gave up 6 bases and J gave up 1 base, with 12 bases separating them.